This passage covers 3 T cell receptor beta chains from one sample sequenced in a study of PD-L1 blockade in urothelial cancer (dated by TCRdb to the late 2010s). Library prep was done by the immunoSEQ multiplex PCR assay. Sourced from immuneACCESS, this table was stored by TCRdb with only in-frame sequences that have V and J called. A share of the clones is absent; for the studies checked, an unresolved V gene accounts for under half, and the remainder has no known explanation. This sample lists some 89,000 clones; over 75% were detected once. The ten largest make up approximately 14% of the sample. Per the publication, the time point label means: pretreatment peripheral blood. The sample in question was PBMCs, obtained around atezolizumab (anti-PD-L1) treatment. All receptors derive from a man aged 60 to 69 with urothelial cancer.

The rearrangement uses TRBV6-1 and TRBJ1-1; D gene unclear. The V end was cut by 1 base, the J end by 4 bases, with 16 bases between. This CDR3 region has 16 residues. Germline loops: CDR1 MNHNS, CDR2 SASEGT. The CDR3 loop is CASSEGSPRRSTEAFF. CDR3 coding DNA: TGTGCCAGCAGTGAAGGGTCGCCCCGCCGGAGCACTGAAGCTTTCTTT.

The CDR3 nucleotides read TGCGCCAGCAGCTTAGACAGGGGGTCCTATGGCTACACCTTC. Its protein product is CASSLDRGSYGYTF. The chain has TRBV5-1 and TRBJ1-2; 9 bases match TRBD1. J gave up 4 bases and V 2 bases, and 3 bases lay outside the gene matches. CDR3 length: 14 residues. Looked up from germline, CDR1 is SGHRS and CDR2 is YFSETQ.

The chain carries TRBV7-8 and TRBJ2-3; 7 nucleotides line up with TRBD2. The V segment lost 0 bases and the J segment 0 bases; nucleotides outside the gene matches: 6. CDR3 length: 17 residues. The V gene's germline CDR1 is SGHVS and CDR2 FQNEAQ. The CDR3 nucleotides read TGTGCCAGCAGCTTAGCGTGGGGGGAGGGTAGCACAGATACGCAGTATTTT. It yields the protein CASSLAWGEGSTDTQYF.